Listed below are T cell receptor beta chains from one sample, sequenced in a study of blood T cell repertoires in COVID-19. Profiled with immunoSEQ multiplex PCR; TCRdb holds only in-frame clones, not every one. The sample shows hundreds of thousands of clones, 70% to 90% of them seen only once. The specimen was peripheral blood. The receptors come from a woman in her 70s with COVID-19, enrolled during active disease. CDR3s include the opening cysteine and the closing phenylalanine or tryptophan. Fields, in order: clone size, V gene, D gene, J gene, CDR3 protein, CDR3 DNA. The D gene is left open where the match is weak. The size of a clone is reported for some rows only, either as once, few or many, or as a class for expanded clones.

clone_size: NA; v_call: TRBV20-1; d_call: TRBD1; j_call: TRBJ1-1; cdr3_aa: CSASLTGRPNTEAFF; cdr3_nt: TGCAGTGCTAGTTTGACAGGGCGTCCGAACACTGAAGCTTTCTTT
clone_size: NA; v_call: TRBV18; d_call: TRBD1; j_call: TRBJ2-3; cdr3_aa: CASSPELQGARPDTQYF; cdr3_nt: TGTGCCAGCTCACCCGAATTACAGGGGGCGCGTCCAGATACGCAGTATTTT
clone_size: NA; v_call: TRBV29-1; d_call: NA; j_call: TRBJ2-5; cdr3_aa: CSVDLGETQYF; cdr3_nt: TGCAGCGTTGATCTCGGGGAGACCCAGTACTTC
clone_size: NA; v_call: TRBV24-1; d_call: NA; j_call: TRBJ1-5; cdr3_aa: CATSGSSNQPQHF; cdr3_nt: TGTGCCACCAGTGGCAGTAGCAATCAGCCCCAGCATTTT
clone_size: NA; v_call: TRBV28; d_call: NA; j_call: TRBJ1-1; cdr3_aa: CASSPATTYTEAFF; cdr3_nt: TGTGCCAGCAGCCCCGCGACAACTTACACTGAAGCTTTCTTT
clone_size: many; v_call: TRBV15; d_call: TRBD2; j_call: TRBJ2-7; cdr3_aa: CATSTGLAGGYYEQYF; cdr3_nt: TGTGCCACCAGCACCGGACTAGCGGGGGGGTACTACGAGCAGTACTTC
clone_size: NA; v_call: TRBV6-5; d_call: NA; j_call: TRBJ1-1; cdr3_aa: CASSYESGTTEAFF; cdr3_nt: TGTGCCAGCAGTTACGAATCGGGAACCACTGAAGCTTTCTTT
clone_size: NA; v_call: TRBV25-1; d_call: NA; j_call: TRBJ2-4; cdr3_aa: CASSTNRVAKNIQYF; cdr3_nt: TGTGCCAGCAGTACCAACAGGGTAGCCAAAAACATTCAGTACTTC
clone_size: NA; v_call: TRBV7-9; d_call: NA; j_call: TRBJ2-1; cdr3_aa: CASSLKGGGAPNGEQFF; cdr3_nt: TGTGCCAGCAGCTTAAAGGGAGGCGGGGCCCCCAATGGCGAGCAGTTCTTC
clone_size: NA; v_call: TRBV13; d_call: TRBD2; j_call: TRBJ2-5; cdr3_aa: CASSTRTSGVQETQYF; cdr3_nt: TGTGCCAGCAGCACCCGGACTAGCGGGGTTCAAGAGACCCAGTACTTC
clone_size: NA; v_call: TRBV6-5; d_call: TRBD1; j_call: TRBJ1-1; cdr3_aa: CASSYRQGGTEAFF; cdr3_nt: TGTGCCAGCAGTTATCGACAGGGAGGCACTGAAGCTTTCTTT
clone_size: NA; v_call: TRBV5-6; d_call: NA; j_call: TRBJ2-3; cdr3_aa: CASSLTGGRDTQYF; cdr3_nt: TGTGCCAGCAGCCTGACGGGGGGCCGAGATACGCAGTATTTT
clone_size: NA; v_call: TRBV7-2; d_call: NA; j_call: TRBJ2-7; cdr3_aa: CASSSQQLYEQYF; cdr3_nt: TGTGCCAGCAGTAGCCAGCAGCTCTACGAGCAGTACTTC
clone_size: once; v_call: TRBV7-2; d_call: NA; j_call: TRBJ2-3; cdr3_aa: CASSLSTGTDTQYF; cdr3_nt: TGTGCCAGCAGTCTATCGACGGGGACAGATACGCAGTATTTT
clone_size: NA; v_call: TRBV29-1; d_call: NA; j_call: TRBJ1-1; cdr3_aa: CSVEGLAGTEAFF; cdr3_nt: TGCAGCGTTGAGGGTCTGGCAGGGACTGAAGCTTTCTTT
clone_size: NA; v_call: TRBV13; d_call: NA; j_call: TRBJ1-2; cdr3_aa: CASSFRRVANYGYTF; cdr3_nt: TGTGCCAGCAGTTTTAGGAGGGTAGCTAACTATGGCTACACCTTC
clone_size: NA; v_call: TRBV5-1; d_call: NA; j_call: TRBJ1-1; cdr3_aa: CASSLDRKNTEAFF; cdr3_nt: TGCGCCAGCAGCTTGGACAGGAAGAACACTGAAGCTTTCTTT
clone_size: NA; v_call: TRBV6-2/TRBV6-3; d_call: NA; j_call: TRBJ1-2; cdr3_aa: CASSYSRGGGGYTF; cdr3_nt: TGTGCCAGCAGTTACTCGAGGGGGGGCGGCGGCTACACCTTC
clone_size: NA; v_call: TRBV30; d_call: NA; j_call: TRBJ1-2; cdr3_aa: CAARTGGRGYTF; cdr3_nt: TGTGCCGCCAGGACGGGGGGCCGTGGCTACACCTTC
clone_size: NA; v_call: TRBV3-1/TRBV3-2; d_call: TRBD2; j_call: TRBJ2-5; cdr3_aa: CASRASGRETQYF; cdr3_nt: TGTGCCAGCAGAGCTAGCGGACGAGAGACCCAGTACTTC
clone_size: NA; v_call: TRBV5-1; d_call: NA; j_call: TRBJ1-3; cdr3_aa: CASSLLQQAVGSGNTIYF; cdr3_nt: TGCGCCAGCAGCTTGTTGCAACAGGCGGTCGGCTCTGGAAACACCATATATTTT
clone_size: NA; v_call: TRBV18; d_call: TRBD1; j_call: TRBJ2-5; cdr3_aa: CASSPDRGGTQYF; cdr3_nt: TGTGCCAGCTCACCGGACAGGGGAGGGACCCAGTACTTC
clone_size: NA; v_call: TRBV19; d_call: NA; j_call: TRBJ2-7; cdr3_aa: CASSIDSSSYEQYF; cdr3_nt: TGTGCCAGTAGTATAGATTCGAGCTCCTACGAGCAGTACTTC
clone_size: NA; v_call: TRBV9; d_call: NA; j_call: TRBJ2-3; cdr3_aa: CASSHGADSSTDTQYF; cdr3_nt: TGTGCCAGCAGCCACGGAGCGGATTCTAGCACAGATACGCAGTATTTT
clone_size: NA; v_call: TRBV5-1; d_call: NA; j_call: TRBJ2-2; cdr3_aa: CASRLASNTGELFF; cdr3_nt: TGCGCCAGCAGGCTAGCCTCGAACACCGGGGAGCTGTTTTTT
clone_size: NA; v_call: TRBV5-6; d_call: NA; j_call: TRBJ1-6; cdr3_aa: CASSVDRKRSSYNSPLHF; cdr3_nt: TGTGCCAGCAGCGTAGACAGGAAAAGGAGCTCCTATAATTCACCCCTCCACTTT
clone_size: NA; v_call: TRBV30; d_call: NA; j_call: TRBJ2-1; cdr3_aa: CAWTVSSYNEQFF; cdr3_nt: TGTGCCTGGACAGTCAGCTCCTACAATGAGCAGTTCTTC
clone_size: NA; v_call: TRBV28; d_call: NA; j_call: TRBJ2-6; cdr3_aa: CASSSGLSSGANVLTF; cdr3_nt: TGTGCCAGCAGTAGTGGGCTGTCCTCTGGGGCCAACGTCCTGACTTTC
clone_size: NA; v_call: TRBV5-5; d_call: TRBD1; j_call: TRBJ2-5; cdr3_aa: CASSVDRGRQETQYF; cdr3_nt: TGTGCCAGCAGCGTGGACAGGGGGCGGCAAGAGACCCAGTACTTC
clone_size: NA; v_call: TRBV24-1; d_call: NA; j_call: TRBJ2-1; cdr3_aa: CATSPGGRGDNEQFF; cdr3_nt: TGTGCCACCAGTCCGGGCGGCAGGGGAGACAATGAGCAGTTCTTC
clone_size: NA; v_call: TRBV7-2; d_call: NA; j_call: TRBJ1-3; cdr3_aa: CASSFTGFGNTIYF; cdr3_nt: TGTGCCAGCAGCTTCACAGGTTTTGGAAACACCATATATTTT
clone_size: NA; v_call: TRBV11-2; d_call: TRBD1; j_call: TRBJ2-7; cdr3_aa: CASSVGQGFYEQYF; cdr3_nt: TGTGCCAGCAGCGTAGGACAGGGGTTTTACGAGCAGTACTTC
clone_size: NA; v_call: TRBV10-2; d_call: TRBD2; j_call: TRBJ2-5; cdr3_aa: CATSLTGLRETQYF; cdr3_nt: TGCGCCACATCCCTGACGGGACTAAGGGAGACCCAGTACTTC
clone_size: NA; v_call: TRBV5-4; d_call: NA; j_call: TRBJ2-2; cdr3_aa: CASGHSSLNTGELFF; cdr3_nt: TGTGCCAGCGGGCACAGCTCCTTGAACACCGGGGAGCTGTTTTTT
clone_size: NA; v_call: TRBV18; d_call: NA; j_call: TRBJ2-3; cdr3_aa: CASITESTDTQYF; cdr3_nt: TGTGCCAGCATCACCGAGAGCACAGATACGCAGTATTTT
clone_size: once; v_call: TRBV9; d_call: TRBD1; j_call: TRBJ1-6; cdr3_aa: CASSPEGTGAINSPLHF; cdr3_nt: TGTGCCAGCAGCCCCGAGGGAACAGGGGCCATTAATTCACCCCTCCACTTT
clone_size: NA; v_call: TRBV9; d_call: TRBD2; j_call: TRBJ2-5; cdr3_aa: CASSEGRGGQETQYF; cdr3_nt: TGTGCCAGCTCGGAAGGGCGGGGGGGCCAAGAGACCCAGTACTTC